The clone carrying this TCR beta chain has a handful of counts. As processed by the authors: Counts of nucleated cells, estimated from reference gene primer amplification, were obtained. Assay: immunoSEQ multiplex PCR; the TCRdb copy retains only in-frame clones and omits some. V, J and clone size were drawn from that table, and D and trimming were deduced from the DNA. This repertoire shows about 270,000 clones, 86% found once; its top ten account for 8.5% to 9%. This sample stems from a study of blood T cell repertoires in COVID-19. Germline V CDR1 and CDR2: SGHDT, YYEEEE. With 3 bases removed from V and 2 bases from J, the gap between germline ends came to 20 bases. The CDR3 sequence is 17 residues long.

The source material was peripheral blood. The sequence came from a middle-aged man with active or convalescent COVID-19. This sequence joins TRBV5-6 and TRBJ1-2; D possibly corresponds to TRBD1 (5 bases). CDR3 amino acids: CASSSLQGAKGNYGYTF. The CDR3 nucleotides read TGTGCCAGCAGCTCCCTGCAGGGCGCGAAGGGGAACTATGGCTACACCTTC.